This TCR beta chain derives from a study of early T cells in non-severe SARS-CoV-2 infection. Study observations and caveats: VDJdb matching skewed toward anti-spike CD8 responses, missing private and CD4 specificities.

MiXCR was run by TCRdb on the 5' RACE reads, yielding one entry per CDR3 protein. The repertoire holds under 45,000 distinct CDR3 sequences, approximately 5.9% seen once, with approximately 6% in the top ten. V shed 8 bases, J shed 0 bases, and the junction held 6 bases outside the gene matches. This CDR3 is built from 13 residues. Per the germline V gene, CDR1 is SQVTM and CDR2 is ANQGSEA. This clonotype was counted at least ten times. As yet, its antigen is unknown. The chain is built from TRBV29-1 and TRBJ1-1; 7 bases agree with TRBD1. Sequencing was performed on whole blood, taken at baseline. The sequence was collected from an adult who was a healthcare worker with PCR-confirmed SARS-CoV-2 infection or an uninfected control (not recorded which). The CDR3 region is CSTETGMNTEAFF. The CDR3 DNA sequence: TGCAGCACCGAGACAGGGATGAACACTGAAGCTTTCTTT.